The clone carrying this T cell receptor (beta chain) came up once. Its specificity is unknown. This entry is derived from a study of cytomegalovirus exposure and HLA in healthy donors. The germline gives CDR1 ENHRY, CDR2 SYGVKD. The V and J ends lost 5 bases and 6 bases, in that order; junction bases with no gene match: 8. The CDR3 is made up of 15 amino acids. Researchers ran the PCR with 60 Vbeta and 13 Jbeta primers. Sequencing was performed with immunoSEQ multiplex PCR; in TCRdb, only in-frame clones are kept and a portion is missing. The sample has 150,000 to 200,000 clones, about 86% seen once. Regarding the study as a whole: Whilst most TCR sequences proved rare, a subset of public TCRs occurred across many donors. In a later analysis, a genetic analysis reported fewer productive-TCR N-insertions in an Asian-associated ancestry cluster than the cohort average. Previous analysis showed most TCR beta V segments were productive about 90% or about 30% of the time.

The sample taken for sequencing was PBMCs. This chain links TRBV10-3 with TRBJ2-1, with TRBD1 matching 9 bases. The TCR was taken from a woman aged 18-35 years in good health and CMV-seropositive. CDR3 sequence: CAISLMTGGGNEQFF. The CDR3 DNA reads as TGTGCCATCAGTTTAATGACAGGGGGTGGCAATGAGCAGTTCTTC.